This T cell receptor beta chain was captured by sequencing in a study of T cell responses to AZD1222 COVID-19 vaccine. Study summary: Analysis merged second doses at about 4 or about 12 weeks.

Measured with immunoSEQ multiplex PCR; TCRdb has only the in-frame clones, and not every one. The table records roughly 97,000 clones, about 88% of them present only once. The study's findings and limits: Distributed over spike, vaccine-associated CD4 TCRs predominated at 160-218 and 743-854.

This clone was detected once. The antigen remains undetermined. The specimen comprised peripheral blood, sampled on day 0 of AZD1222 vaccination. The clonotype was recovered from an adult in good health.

The CDR3 DNA reads TGTGCCAGCAGCTTGGTAGCAGGGATGAACACTGAAGCTTTCTTT. Residues: CASSLVAGMNTEAFF. This chain connects TRBV5-5 to TRBJ1-1, with D maybe TRBD1 (5 bases). The CDR3 runs 15 residues. V was cut by 0 bases and J by 0 bases, with 9 bases left in between. The V gene's germline CDR1 is SGHKS and CDR2 YYEKEE (reference sequence).